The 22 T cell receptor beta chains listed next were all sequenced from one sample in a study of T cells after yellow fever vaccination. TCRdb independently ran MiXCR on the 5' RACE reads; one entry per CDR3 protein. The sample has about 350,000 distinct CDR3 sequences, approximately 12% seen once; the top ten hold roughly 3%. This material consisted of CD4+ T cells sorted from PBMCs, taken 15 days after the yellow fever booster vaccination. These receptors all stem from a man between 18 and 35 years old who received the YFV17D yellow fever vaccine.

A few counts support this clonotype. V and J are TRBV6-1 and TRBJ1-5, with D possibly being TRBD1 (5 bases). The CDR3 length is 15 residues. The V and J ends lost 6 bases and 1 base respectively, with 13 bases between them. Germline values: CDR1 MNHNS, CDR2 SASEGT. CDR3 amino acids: CASRDWGVSNQPQHF. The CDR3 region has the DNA TGTGCCAGCAGGGATTGGGGGGTGAGCAATCAGCCCCAGCATTTT.

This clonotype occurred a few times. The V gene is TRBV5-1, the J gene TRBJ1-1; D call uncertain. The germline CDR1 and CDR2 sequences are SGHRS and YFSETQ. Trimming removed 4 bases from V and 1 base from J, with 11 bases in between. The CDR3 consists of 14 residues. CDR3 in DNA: TGCGCCAGCAGCAGTATCGGTCAGAACACTGAAGCTTTCTTT. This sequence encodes CASSSIGQNTEAFF.

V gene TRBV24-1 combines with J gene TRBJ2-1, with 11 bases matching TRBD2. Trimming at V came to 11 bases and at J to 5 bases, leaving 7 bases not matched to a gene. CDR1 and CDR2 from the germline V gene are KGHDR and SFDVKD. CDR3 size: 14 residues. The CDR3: CARPLAGGDNEQFF. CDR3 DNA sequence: TGTGCCAGGCCGCTAGCGGGGGGAGACAATGAGCAGTTCTTC.

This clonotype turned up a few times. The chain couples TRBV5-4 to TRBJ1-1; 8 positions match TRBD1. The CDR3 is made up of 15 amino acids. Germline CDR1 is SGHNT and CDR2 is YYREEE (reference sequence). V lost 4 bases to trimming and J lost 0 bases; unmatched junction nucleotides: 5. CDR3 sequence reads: CASSTRQGMNTEAFF. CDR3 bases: TGTGCCAGCAGCACCCGACAGGGGATGAACACTGAAGCTTTCTTT.

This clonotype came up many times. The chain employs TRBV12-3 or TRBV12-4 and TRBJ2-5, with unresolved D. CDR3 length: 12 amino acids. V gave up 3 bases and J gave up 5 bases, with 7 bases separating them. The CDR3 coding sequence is TGTGCCAGCAGTTTGGTGGCGGAGACCCAGTACTTC. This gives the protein CASSLVAETQYF.

The CDR3 loop reads CATTPQVGDGYTF. CDR3 DNA sequence: TGTGCCACGACACCCCAGGTCGGAGATGGCTACACCTTC. The chain recombines TRBV12-3 or TRBV12-4 with TRBJ1-2; no firm D call. The CDR3 has 13 amino acids. V shed 10 bases and J shed 6 bases, with 18 bases lying between them.

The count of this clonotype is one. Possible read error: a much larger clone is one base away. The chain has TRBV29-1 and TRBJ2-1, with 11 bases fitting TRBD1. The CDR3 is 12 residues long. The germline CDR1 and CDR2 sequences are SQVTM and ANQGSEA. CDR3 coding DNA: TGCAGCGGCGGACAGGGGGCTTGGGAGCTGTTCTTC. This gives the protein CSGGQGAWELFF.

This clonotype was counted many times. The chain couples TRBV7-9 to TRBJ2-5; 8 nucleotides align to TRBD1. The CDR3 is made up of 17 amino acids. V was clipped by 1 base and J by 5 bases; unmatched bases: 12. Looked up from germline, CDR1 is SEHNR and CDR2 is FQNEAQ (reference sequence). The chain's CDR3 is CASSLEAGGVWRETQYF. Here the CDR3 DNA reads TGTGCCAGCAGCTTAGAGGCAGGGGGCGTTTGGAGGGAGACCCAGTACTTC.

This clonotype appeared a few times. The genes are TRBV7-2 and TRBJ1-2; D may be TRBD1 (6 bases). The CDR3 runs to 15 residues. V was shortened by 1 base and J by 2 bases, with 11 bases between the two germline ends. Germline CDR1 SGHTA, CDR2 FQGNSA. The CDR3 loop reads CASSLVPTGNYGYTF. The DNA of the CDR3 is TGTGCCAGCAGCTTAGTCCCCACAGGGAACTATGGCTACACCTTC.

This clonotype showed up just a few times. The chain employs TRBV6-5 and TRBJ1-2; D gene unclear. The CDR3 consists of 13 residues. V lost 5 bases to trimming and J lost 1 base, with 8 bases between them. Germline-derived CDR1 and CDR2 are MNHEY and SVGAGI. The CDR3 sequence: CASSDTSNYGYTF. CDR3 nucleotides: TGTGCCAGCAGTGACACGAGTAACTATGGCTACACCTTC.

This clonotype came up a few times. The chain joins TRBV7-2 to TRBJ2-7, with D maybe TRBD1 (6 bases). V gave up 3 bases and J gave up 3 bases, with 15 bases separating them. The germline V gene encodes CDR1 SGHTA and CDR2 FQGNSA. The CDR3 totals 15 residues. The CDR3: CASSFQGLAHYEQYF. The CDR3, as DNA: TGTGCCAGCAGCTTCCAGGGGCTAGCCCACTACGAGCAGTACTTC.

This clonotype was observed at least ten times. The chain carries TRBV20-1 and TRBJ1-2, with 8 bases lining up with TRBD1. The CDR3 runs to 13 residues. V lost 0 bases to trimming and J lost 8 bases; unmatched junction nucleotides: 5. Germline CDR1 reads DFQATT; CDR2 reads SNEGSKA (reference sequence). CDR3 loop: CSARDRDRRGYTF. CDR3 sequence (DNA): TGCAGTGCTAGAGACCGGGACAGGCGGGGCTACACCTTC.

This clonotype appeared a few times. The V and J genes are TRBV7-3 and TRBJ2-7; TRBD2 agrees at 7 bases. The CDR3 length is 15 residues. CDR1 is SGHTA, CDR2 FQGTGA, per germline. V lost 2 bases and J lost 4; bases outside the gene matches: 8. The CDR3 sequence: CASSLGGGKTYEQYF. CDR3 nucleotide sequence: TGTGCCAGCAGCTTAGGGGGAGGGAAAACTTACGAGCAGTACTTC.

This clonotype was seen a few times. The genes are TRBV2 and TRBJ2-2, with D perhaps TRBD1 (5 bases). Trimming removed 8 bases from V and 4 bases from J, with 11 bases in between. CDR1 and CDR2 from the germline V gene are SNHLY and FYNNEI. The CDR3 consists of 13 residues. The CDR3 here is CASRLGATGELFF. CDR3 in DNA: TGTGCCAGCCGCCTAGGGGCCACCGGGGAGCTGTTTTTT.

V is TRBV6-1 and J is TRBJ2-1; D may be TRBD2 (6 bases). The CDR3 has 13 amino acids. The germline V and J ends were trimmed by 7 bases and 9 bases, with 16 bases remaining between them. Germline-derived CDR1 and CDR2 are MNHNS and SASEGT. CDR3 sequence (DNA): TGTGCCAGCATGAGGACTACCGCGGGTGAGCAGTTCTTC. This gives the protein CASMRTTAGEQFF.

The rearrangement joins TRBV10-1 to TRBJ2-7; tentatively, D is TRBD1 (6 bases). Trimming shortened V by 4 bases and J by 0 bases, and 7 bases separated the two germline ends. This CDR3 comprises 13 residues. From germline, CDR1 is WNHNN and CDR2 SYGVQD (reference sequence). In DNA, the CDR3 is TGCGCCAGCAGTGCGACAGGCTCCTACGAGCAGTACTTC. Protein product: CASSATGSYEQYF.

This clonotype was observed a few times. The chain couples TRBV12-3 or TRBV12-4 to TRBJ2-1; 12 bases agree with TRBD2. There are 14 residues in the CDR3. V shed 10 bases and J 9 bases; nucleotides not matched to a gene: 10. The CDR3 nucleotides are TGTGCCATTCCTTGGACTAGCGGGGATGGTGAGCAGTTCTTC. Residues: CAIPWTSGDGEQFF.

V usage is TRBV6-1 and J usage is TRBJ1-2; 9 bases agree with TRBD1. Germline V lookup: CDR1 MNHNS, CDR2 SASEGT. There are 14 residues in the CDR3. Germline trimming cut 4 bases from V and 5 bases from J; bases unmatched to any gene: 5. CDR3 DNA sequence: TGTGCCAGCAGTGCAACAGGGGGCGCTTATGGCTACACCTTC. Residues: CASSATGGAYGYTF.

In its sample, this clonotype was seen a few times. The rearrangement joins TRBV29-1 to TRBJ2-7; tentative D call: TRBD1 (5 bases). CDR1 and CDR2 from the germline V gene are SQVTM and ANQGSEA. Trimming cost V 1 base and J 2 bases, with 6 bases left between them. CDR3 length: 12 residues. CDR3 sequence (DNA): TGCAGCGTTGAAGGCAGGGCCTACGAGCAGTACTTC. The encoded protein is CSVEGRAYEQYF.

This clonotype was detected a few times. The CDR3 region is CASSLGTGQKNIQYF. CDR3 DNA: TGTGCCAGCAGCCTGGGGACTGGACAGAAAAACATTCAGTACTTC. This rearrangement joins TRBV7-8 to TRBJ2-4; D possibly matches TRBD1 or TRBD2 (6 bases each). Germline V gene data show CDR1 as SGHVS and CDR2 as FQNEAQ. V lost 5 bases to trimming and J lost 4 bases, with 15 bases between them. The CDR3 has 15 residues.

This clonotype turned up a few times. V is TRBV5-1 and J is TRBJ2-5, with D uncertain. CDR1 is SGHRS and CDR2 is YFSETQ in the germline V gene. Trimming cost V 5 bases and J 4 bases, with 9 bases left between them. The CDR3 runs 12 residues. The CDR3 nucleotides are TGCGCCAGCAGTCCTGGTCCAGAGACCCAGTACTTC. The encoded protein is CASSPGPETQYF.

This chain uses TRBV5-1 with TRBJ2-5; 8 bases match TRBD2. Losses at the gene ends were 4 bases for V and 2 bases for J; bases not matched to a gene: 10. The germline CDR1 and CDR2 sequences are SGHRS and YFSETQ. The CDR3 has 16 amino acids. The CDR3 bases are TGCGCCAGCAGCCCAGCCGCCTCTAGCGGGCAAGAGACCCAGTACTTC. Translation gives CASSPAASSGQETQYF. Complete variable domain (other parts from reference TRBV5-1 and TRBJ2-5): KAGVTQTPRYLIKTRGQQVTLSCSPISGHRSVSWYQQTPGQGLQFLFEYFSETQRNKGNFPGRFSGRQFSNSRSEMNVSTLELGDSALYLCASSPAASSGQETQYFGPGTRLLVL.